This record concerns one TCR beta chain sequence. Its antigen is undetermined. The donors were adults (healthy and HIV-negative) with no recent acute infections or vaccinations. This record belongs to a study of shared clonotypes between healthy human individuals. Study findings and constraints: Rarefaction revealed incomplete sorted-subset sequencing despite large depth.

Each PCR replicate from the sorted subsets contained 200 to 250 ng DNA, which is tens of thousands of T cell genomes. Clones were read by immunoSEQ multiplex PCR, and TCRdb kept only the in-frame ones, dropping some. The data contain a few hundred thousand clones, 60% to 70% of them singletons. V dropped 5 bases and J dropped 1 base, with 11 bases sitting between them. CDR3 length: 14 residues. Germline V lookup: CDR1 MDHEN, CDR2 SYDVKM. Sequencing was performed on memory CD4+ T cells sorted from blood. The subset is: CD45RA-negative fraction. This sequence joins TRBV28 and TRBJ1-2; possibly TRBD1 for D (6 bases). This TCR came from a man younger than 45 in good health. CDR3 sequence (DNA): TGTGCCAGCAGTCGGACAGAATATAACTATGGCTACACCTTC. Translated, it gives CASSRTEYNYGYTF.